The rows below give T cell receptor beta chains drawn from one sample of a study of blood T cell repertoires in COVID-19. Data came from immunoSEQ multiplex PCR; TCRdb stores just in-frame clones and leaves some out. The sample gives about 250,000 clones, 86% of which show up once; 2.5% to 3.5% is in the top ten. The sequencing sample was made of peripheral blood. Receptors were obtained from a woman under 40 with active or convalescent COVID-19. Both conserved end residues are part of each CDR3. The D gene is left open where the match is weak. Some rows mark clone size as missing; the rest say once, few, many or name a class of expanded clone.

clone_size: .; v_call: TRBV11-1; d_call: .; j_call: TRBJ1-2; cdr3_nt: TGTGCCAGCAGTGACAGCCCGAACTATGGCTACACCTTC; cdr3_aa: CASSDSPNYGYTF
clone_size: .; v_call: TRBV10-3; d_call: .; j_call: TRBJ2-3; cdr3_nt: TGTGCCATCACGGAAGGGGGTGCAGATACGCAGTATTTT; cdr3_aa: CAITEGGADTQYF
clone_size: .; v_call: TRBV7-9; d_call: .; j_call: TRBJ1-6; cdr3_nt: TGTGCCAGCAGCTCACAGGGATTCTATTCACCCCTCCACTTT; cdr3_aa: CASSSQGFYSPLHF
clone_size: many; v_call: TRBV4-2; d_call: TRBD1; j_call: TRBJ2-2; cdr3_nt: TGTGCCAGCAGCCAAGGACAGGGGGACACCGGGGAGCTGTTTTTT; cdr3_aa: CASSQGQGDTGELFF
clone_size: .; v_call: TRBV9; d_call: TRBD1; j_call: TRBJ1-2; cdr3_nt: TGTGCCAGCAGCCCTCCCAGGGGGACAGGGGGCGGCTACACCTTC; cdr3_aa: CASSPPRGTGGGYTF
clone_size: few; v_call: TRBV2; d_call: .; j_call: TRBJ2-7; cdr3_nt: TGTGCCAGCAGTGAGTACAGGGTCGGGTACGAGCAGTACTTC; cdr3_aa: CASSEYRVGYEQYF
clone_size: .; v_call: TRBV23-1; d_call: TRBD1; j_call: TRBJ1-4; cdr3_nt: TGCGCCAGCGAGCATCCGGGACAGTGTAATGAAAAACTGTTTTTT; cdr3_aa: CASEHPGQCNEKLFF
clone_size: .; v_call: TRBV28; d_call: .; j_call: TRBJ2-7; cdr3_nt: TGTGCCAGCAGTGCCTCAGGGATAACCTACGAGCAGTACTTC; cdr3_aa: CASSASGITYEQYF
clone_size: .; v_call: TRBV7-9; d_call: .; j_call: TRBJ1-2; cdr3_nt: TGTGCCAGCAGCTTAGGAGGGGACTACCGGACCTATGGCTACACCTTC; cdr3_aa: CASSLGGDYRTYGYTF
clone_size: once; v_call: TRBV27; d_call: TRBD1; j_call: TRBJ1-2; cdr3_nt: TGTGCCAGCAGTCCCTGGGGACAGGGGGCTTTCACCGGCTACACCTTC; cdr3_aa: CASSPWGQGAFTGYTF
clone_size: .; v_call: TRBV3-1/TRBV3-2; d_call: .; j_call: TRBJ2-2; cdr3_nt: TGTGCCAGCAGCCAAGATCTATGGTTCGCCGGGGAGCTGTTTTTT; cdr3_aa: CASSQDLWFAGELFF
clone_size: .; v_call: TRBV5-4; d_call: TRBD2; j_call: TRBJ2-3; cdr3_nt: TGTGCCAGCAGCCCCGCCGGGACTAACACAGATACGCAGTATTTT; cdr3_aa: CASSPAGTNTDTQYF
clone_size: .; v_call: TRBV30; d_call: .; j_call: TRBJ1-5; cdr3_nt: TGTGCCTGGAGTGTACAGCGGAACAATCAGCCCCAGCATTTT; cdr3_aa: CAWSVQRNNQPQHF
clone_size: .; v_call: TRBV5-6; d_call: .; j_call: TRBJ2-5; cdr3_nt: TGTGCCAGCTCGGGTGCGGAGGAGACCCAGTACTTC; cdr3_aa: CASSGAEETQYF
clone_size: .; v_call: TRBV18; d_call: .; j_call: TRBJ1-1; cdr3_nt: TGTGCCAGCTCACGCACGGGGGGCATTGAAGCTTTCTTT; cdr3_aa: CASSRTGGIEAFF
clone_size: .; v_call: TRBV28; d_call: TRBD1; j_call: TRBJ2-7; cdr3_nt: TGTGCCAGCAGTCCAGGGGGCTCCTACGAGCAGTACTTC; cdr3_aa: CASSPGGSYEQYF
clone_size: .; v_call: TRBV7-9; d_call: .; j_call: TRBJ1-2; cdr3_nt: TGTGCCAGCAGCTTAAATTTCAATAACTATGGCTACACCTTC; cdr3_aa: CASSLNFNNYGYTF
clone_size: few; v_call: TRBV19; d_call: .; j_call: TRBJ2-7; cdr3_nt: TGTGCCAGTAGTATGGTAGGAGGTCAGTACGAGCAGTACTTC; cdr3_aa: CASSMVGGQYEQYF
clone_size: .; v_call: TRBV7-2; d_call: .; j_call: TRBJ2-5; cdr3_nt: TGTGCCAGCAGCTTAGGTGAGATTCAAGCGTACCAAGAGACCCAGTACTTC; cdr3_aa: CASSLGEIQAYQETQYF
clone_size: .; v_call: TRBV19; d_call: TRBD1; j_call: TRBJ1-5; cdr3_nt: TGTGCCAGTAGCGGGACAGGTTCCAATCAGCCCCAGCATTTT; cdr3_aa: CASSGTGSNQPQHF
clone_size: once; v_call: TRBV7-3; d_call: .; j_call: TRBJ2-2; cdr3_nt: TGTGCCAGCAGGGCTGCGGGGTCGAACACCGGGGAGCTGTTTTTT; cdr3_aa: CASRAAGSNTGELFF
clone_size: .; v_call: TRBV5-5; d_call: TRBD2; j_call: TRBJ2-3; cdr3_nt: TGTGCCAGCAGCCCGATTAGCGGGGGGCGCACAGATACGCAGTATTTT; cdr3_aa: CASSPISGGRTDTQYF
clone_size: few; v_call: TRBV20-1; d_call: TRBD1; j_call: TRBJ1-2; cdr3_nt: TGCAGTGCTTTTCGGGACAGGGAAAACACCTTC; cdr3_aa: CSAFRDRENTF
clone_size: .; v_call: TRBV30; d_call: .; j_call: TRBJ1-5; cdr3_nt: TGTGCCTGGAGTGGTCGGGCAGGGGCTAGCAATCAGCCCCAGCATTTT; cdr3_aa: CAWSGRAGASNQPQHF
clone_size: .; v_call: TRBV18; d_call: TRBD1; j_call: TRBJ2-7; cdr3_nt: TGTGCCAGCTCACCAGGACAGGGGGTCGAGCAGTACTTC; cdr3_aa: CASSPGQGVEQYF
clone_size: .; v_call: TRBV4-2; d_call: TRBD2; j_call: TRBJ2-5; cdr3_nt: TGTGCCAGCAGCCCAGCTAGCGGGGGTAAAGAGACCCAGTACTTC; cdr3_aa: CASSPASGGKETQYF
clone_size: .; v_call: TRBV30; d_call: .; j_call: TRBJ1-4; cdr3_nt: TGTGCCTGGAGTGTAGTGACGGGGACTAATGAAAAACTGTTTTTT; cdr3_aa: CAWSVVTGTNEKLFF
clone_size: once; v_call: TRBV4-1; d_call: .; j_call: TRBJ1-6; cdr3_nt: TGCGCCAGCAGCTATATAGAAACTTATAATTCACCCCTCCACTTT; cdr3_aa: CASSYIETYNSPLHF
clone_size: .; v_call: TRBV24-1; d_call: TRBD1; j_call: TRBJ2-1; cdr3_nt: TGTGCCACCAGTGACCGCGGGACAGGGCACTCCTACAATGAGCAGTTCTTC; cdr3_aa: CATSDRGTGHSYNEQFF
clone_size: many; v_call: TRBV6-2/TRBV6-3; d_call: .; j_call: TRBJ1-5; cdr3_nt: TGTGCCAGCAGTTTAGGGACAAGCAATCAGCCCCAGCATTTT; cdr3_aa: CASSLGTSNQPQHF
clone_size: .; v_call: TRBV19; d_call: .; j_call: TRBJ1-1; cdr3_nt: TGTGCCAGTAGTATATTCGGGGGTGGGACTGAAGCTTTCTTT; cdr3_aa: CASSIFGGGTEAFF
clone_size: once; v_call: TRBV27; d_call: .; j_call: TRBJ2-5; cdr3_nt: TGTGCCAGCAGCCCCCTGGGGGCAGGGGATAGGCAGACCCAGTACTTC; cdr3_aa: CASSPLGAGDRQTQYF
clone_size: .; v_call: TRBV19; d_call: .; j_call: TRBJ1-5; cdr3_nt: TGTGCCAGCGCAACAATAGACAGGCCCAATCAGCCCCAGCATTTT; cdr3_aa: CASATIDRPNQPQHF
clone_size: .; v_call: TRBV24-1; d_call: TRBD1; j_call: TRBJ2-5; cdr3_nt: TGTGCCACCAGTGGGGGACAGGGACTCCAACGACAGTACTTC; cdr3_aa: CATSGGQGLQRQYF
clone_size: .; v_call: TRBV5-1; d_call: .; j_call: TRBJ2-7; cdr3_nt: TGCGCCAGCAGCTTGGCGGCACCTAGGGGCGAGCAGTACTTC; cdr3_aa: CASSLAAPRGEQYF
clone_size: few; v_call: TRBV4-3; d_call: .; j_call: TRBJ1-6; cdr3_nt: TGCGCCAGCAGCCAAGATGGCGGGTATAATTCACCCCTCCACTTT; cdr3_aa: CASSQDGGYNSPLHF
clone_size: .; v_call: TRBV21-1; d_call: .; j_call: TRBJ1-1; cdr3_nt: TGTGCCAGCAGCCCAAGCCGGGTCGCGGGGAAGGGGACTGAAGCTTTCTTT; cdr3_aa: CASSPSRVAGKGTEAFF
clone_size: .; v_call: TRBV14; d_call: .; j_call: TRBJ2-5; cdr3_nt: TGTGCCAGTGGGGCAGGGCCGGAGACCCAGTACTTC; cdr3_aa: CASGAGPETQYF
clone_size: .; v_call: TRBV7-2; d_call: TRBD1; j_call: TRBJ1-4; cdr3_nt: TGTGCCAGCAGCTTAGACAGGGGGTCGGGTGAAAAACTGTTTTTT; cdr3_aa: CASSLDRGSGEKLFF
clone_size: .; v_call: TRBV6-5; d_call: .; j_call: TRBJ2-7; cdr3_nt: TGTGCCAGCCCCGCCACCCCGGGGTCTGGCGAGCAGTACTTC; cdr3_aa: CASPATPGSGEQYF
clone_size: .; v_call: TRBV19; d_call: TRBD1; j_call: TRBJ1-1; cdr3_nt: TGTGCCAGTAGTATGGGACAGGGGAAAGGGGCTTTCTTT; cdr3_aa: CASSMGQGKGAFF
clone_size: .; v_call: TRBV7-2; d_call: .; j_call: TRBJ1-5; cdr3_nt: TGTGCCAGCAGCTTAGCTATTACAAAGCCCCAGCATTTT; cdr3_aa: CASSLAITKPQHF
clone_size: .; v_call: TRBV20-1; d_call: .; j_call: TRBJ1-5; cdr3_nt: TGCAGTGCTAGTGTAGATCGGAGCAATCAGCCCCAGCATTTT; cdr3_aa: CSASVDRSNQPQHF
clone_size: .; v_call: TRBV5-1; d_call: .; j_call: TRBJ2-7; cdr3_nt: TGCGCCAGCAGGGGGGGAGGACCCCACGAGCAGTACTTC; cdr3_aa: CASRGGGPHEQYF
clone_size: .; v_call: TRBV4-2; d_call: TRBD1; j_call: TRBJ2-2; cdr3_nt: TGTGCCAGCAGCCCGCTACCACAGGGGGTGGACACCGGGGAGCTGTTTTTT; cdr3_aa: CASSPLPQGVDTGELFF
clone_size: .; v_call: TRBV10-2; d_call: .; j_call: TRBJ1-1; cdr3_nt: TGCGCCAGCAGCCCGTTAGGGACTGAGGCTGAAGCTTTCTTT; cdr3_aa: CASSPLGTEAEAFF
clone_size: .; v_call: TRBV19; d_call: .; j_call: TRBJ1-1; cdr3_nt: TGTGCCAGTAGTTACGACAGAAACACTGAAGCTTTCTTT; cdr3_aa: CASSYDRNTEAFF
clone_size: .; v_call: TRBV10-1; d_call: .; j_call: TRBJ1-4; cdr3_nt: TGCGCCAGCAGTGGCCCAGGTGGGTGGGAAAAACTGTTTTTT; cdr3_aa: CASSGPGGWEKLFF
clone_size: .; v_call: TRBV29-1; d_call: TRBD1; j_call: TRBJ2-7; cdr3_nt: TGCAGCGTTGTGGGGACAGGGTCTTCCTACGAGCAGTACTTC; cdr3_aa: CSVVGTGSSYEQYF
clone_size: .; v_call: TRBV7-2; d_call: .; j_call: TRBJ1-2; cdr3_nt: TGTGCCAGCAGCTTAGATGCGGGGAGTGGCTACACCTTC; cdr3_aa: CASSLDAGSGYTF
clone_size: .; v_call: TRBV11-1; d_call: TRBD2; j_call: TRBJ2-3; cdr3_nt: TGTGCCAGCAGCCCCCGACTAGCGGGGGGCACAGATACGCAGTATTTT; cdr3_aa: CASSPRLAGGTDTQYF
clone_size: .; v_call: TRBV3-1/TRBV3-2; d_call: TRBD1; j_call: TRBJ1-5; cdr3_nt: TGTGCCAGCAGCGTCCCCCCGACAGGGCCCCAACATTCCAATCAGCCCCAGCATTTT; cdr3_aa: CASSVPPTGPQHSNQPQHF
clone_size: .; v_call: TRBV2; d_call: TRBD2; j_call: TRBJ2-1; cdr3_nt: TGTGCCAGCAGAGGGACTAGCGGGGGATACAATGAGCAGTTCTTC; cdr3_aa: CASRGTSGGYNEQFF
clone_size: .; v_call: TRBV6-6; d_call: .; j_call: TRBJ1-2; cdr3_nt: TGTGCCAGCAGATCTCAGGGCGAAAAAAAGGACTATGGCTACACCTTC; cdr3_aa: CASRSQGEKKDYGYTF
clone_size: .; v_call: TRBV6-5; d_call: .; j_call: TRBJ1-6; cdr3_nt: TGTGCCAGCAGTACCGGGATCGGTTCACCCCTCCACTTT; cdr3_aa: CASSTGIGSPLHF
clone_size: .; v_call: TRBV6-5; d_call: .; j_call: TRBJ1-1; cdr3_nt: TGTGCCAGCAGTTACGGCAGGGCTGAAGCTTTCTTT; cdr3_aa: CASSYGRAEAFF
clone_size: .; v_call: TRBV13; d_call: TRBD2; j_call: TRBJ2-3; cdr3_nt: TGTGCCAGCAGGCTAAGACTAGCGGGGGGTACAGATACGCAGTATTTT; cdr3_aa: CASRLRLAGGTDTQYF
clone_size: .; v_call: TRBV19; d_call: TRBD1; j_call: TRBJ2-7; cdr3_nt: TGTGCCAGTAGTCCTCGGTCGGGACAGGGGATCTACGAGCAGTACTTC; cdr3_aa: CASSPRSGQGIYEQYF
clone_size: .; v_call: TRBV5-1; d_call: TRBD1; j_call: TRBJ2-7; cdr3_nt: TGCGCCAGCAGCTCGCTGGGGACAGAGTACTACGAGCAGTACTTC; cdr3_aa: CASSSLGTEYYEQYF
clone_size: few; v_call: TRBV6-5; d_call: .; j_call: TRBJ1-1; cdr3_nt: TGTGCCAGCAGTTACCGTCAGGGCGGCACTGAAGCTTTCTTT; cdr3_aa: CASSYRQGGTEAFF